This TCR beta chain originates from a study of shared clonotypes between healthy human individuals. General study points: Lower generation probabilities were found for non-shared clonotypes than for those shared by all four donors. A handful of donors showed sharing of 4.5% to 6% of naive CD4 clonotypes.

Clones were read by immunoSEQ multiplex PCR, and TCRdb kept only the in-frame ones, dropping some. The table lists more than 2,000,000 clones, approximately 93% of them singletons. In the case of this clone: Its antigen is not identified.

Adults of Caucasian background living in Nashville, Tennessee made up all donors. Naive CD4+ cells were CD45RA-selected; the remaining cells were memory. This sequence was found in a man between 18 and 29 years old in good health. Some clones in this sample may be carry-over from other donors' samples. Sequenced: naive CD4+ T cells from PBMCs. Subset in this sample: CD45RA+ positively selected.

The CDR3 region is CASSLDSGGRYNEQFF. Written as DNA, the CDR3 is TGCGCCAGCAGCTTGGATTCGGGAGGGCGATACAATGAGCAGTTCTTC. The rearrangement joins TRBV5-1 to TRBJ2-1; 8 bases are shared with TRBD2. Germline values: CDR1 SGHRS, CDR2 YFSETQ. The ends lost 0 bases at V and 4 bases at J; junction bases unmatched: 6. This CDR3 contains 16 residues. Drawing the rest from reference TRBV5-1 and TRBJ2-1, the complete variable domain is KAGVTQTPRYLIKTRGQQVTLSCSPISGHRSVSWYQQTPGQGLQFLFEYFSETQRNKGNFPGRFSGRQFSNSRSEMNVSTLELGDSALYLCASSLDSGGRYNEQFFGPGTRLTVL.